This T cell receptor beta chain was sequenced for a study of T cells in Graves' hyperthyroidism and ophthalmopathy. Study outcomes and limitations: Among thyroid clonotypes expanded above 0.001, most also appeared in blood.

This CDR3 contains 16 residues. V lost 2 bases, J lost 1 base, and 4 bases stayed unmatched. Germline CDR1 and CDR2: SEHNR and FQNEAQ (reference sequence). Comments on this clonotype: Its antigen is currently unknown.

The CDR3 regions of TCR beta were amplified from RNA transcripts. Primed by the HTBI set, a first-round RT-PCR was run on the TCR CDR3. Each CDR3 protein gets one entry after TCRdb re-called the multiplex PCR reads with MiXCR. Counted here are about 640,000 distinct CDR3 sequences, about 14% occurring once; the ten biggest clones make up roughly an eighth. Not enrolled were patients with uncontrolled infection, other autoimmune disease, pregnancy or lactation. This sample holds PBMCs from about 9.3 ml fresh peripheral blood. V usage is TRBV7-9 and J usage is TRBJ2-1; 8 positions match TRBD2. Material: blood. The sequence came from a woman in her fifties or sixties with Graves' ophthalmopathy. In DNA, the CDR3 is TGTGCCAGCAGCTTAAGCGGGAGCCATTCCTACAATGAGCAGTTCTTC. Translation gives CASSLSGSHSYNEQFF. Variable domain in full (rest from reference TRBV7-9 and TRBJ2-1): DTGVSQNPRHKITKRGQNVTFRCDPISEHNRLYWYRQTLGQGPEFLTYFQNEAQLEKSRLLSDRFSAERPKGSFSTLEIQRTEQGDSAMYLCASSLSGSHSYNEQFFGPGTRLTVL.